The rows below give T cell receptor beta chains drawn from one sample of a study of response to subunit inactivated influenza vaccine. From the RT-PCR reads, TCRdb called clonotypes with MiXCR, one entry per CDR3 protein. The data contain roughly 570,000 distinct CDR3 sequences, 12% to 15% of them singletons. Sequencing was performed on PBMCs from blood, taken approximately 13 days after vaccination. These receptors were obtained from a man over 45 who received an inactivated influenza vaccine. Both conserved end residues are part of each CDR3. Each record gives: D gene, V gene, clone size, J gene, CDR3 length, CDR3 protein, CDR3 DNA. A D gene is named only where the DNA matches it firmly. Clone size is given for some rows only: seen once, a few or many times, or a class if the clone is expanded.

.,TRBV5-1,.,TRBJ2-3,14,CASSGPLSTDTQYF,TGCGCCAGCAGTGGCCCCCTGAGCACAGATACGCAGTATTTT
.,TRBV12-3/TRBV12-4,few,TRBJ1-5,14,CASSFNSFNQPQHF,TGTGCCAGCAGTTTTAACAGTTTTAATCAGCCCCAGCATTTT
.,TRBV5-1,few,TRBJ2-2,13,CASSHANTGELFF,TGCGCCAGCAGTCATGCTAACACCGGGGAGCTGTTTTTT
.,TRBV29-1,few,TRBJ1-1,12,CSVLKTGFDAFF,TGCAGCGTCCTTAAGACCGGTTTCGATGCTTTCTTT
TRBD2,TRBV3-1,few,TRBJ2-7,14,CASSQPGGMDEQYF,TGTGCCAGCAGCCAACCGGGGGGTATGGACGAGCAGTACTTC
TRBD1,TRBV10-3,.,TRBJ1-5,14,CAISIGQGDQPQHF,TGTGCCATCAGTATCGGACAGGGCGATCAGCCCCAGCATTTT
.,TRBV28,.,TRBJ2-5,11,CASAGAETQYF,TGTGCCAGCGCTGGCGCGGAGACCCAGTACTTC
.,TRBV6-5,few,TRBJ1-2,13,CASSFGGFYGYTF,TGTGCCAGCAGTTTCGGGGGCTTCTATGGCTACACCTTC
.,TRBV10-3,.,TRBJ1-5,16,CAISESVRSPNQPQHF,TGTGCCATCAGTGAGTCTGTCAGATCTCCTAATCAGCCCCAGCATTTT
.,TRBV28,few,TRBJ1-1,14,CASRWDDSYTEAFF,TGTGCCAGCAGGTGGGATGACAGTTACACTGAAGCTTTCTTT
TRBD1,TRBV29-1,few,TRBJ2-3,14,CSVEAGGIADTQYF,TGCAGCGTTGAAGCAGGGGGTATCGCAGATACGCAGTATTTT
.,TRBV11-2,few,TRBJ2-6,18,CASSPLEGQFSGANVLTF,TGTGCCAGCAGCCCCCTCGAGGGGCAGTTCTCTGGGGCCAACGTCCTGACTTTC
TRBD2,TRBV5-5,few,TRBJ2-1,14,CASSPRLGAGEQFF,TGTGCCAGCAGCCCTAGGCTGGGAGCGGGGGAGCAGTTCTTC
.,TRBV10-2,.,TRBJ2-2,11,CASKHSGELFF,TGCGCCAGCAAGCATTCGGGGGAGCTGTTTTTT
.,TRBV11-3,.,TRBJ2-1,13,CASSLGFGQEQFF,TGTGCCAGCAGCTTAGGGTTTGGGCAGGAGCAGTTCTTC
TRBD2,TRBV2,.,TRBJ2-5,18,CASSEPVAGVSYQETQYF,TGTGCCAGCAGTGAGCCGGTAGCGGGGGTCTCTTACCAAGAGACCCAGTACTTC
.,TRBV19,.,TRBJ1-1,15,CASSIESELNTEAFF,TGTGCCAGTAGTATAGAGTCAGAATTGAACACTGAAGCTTTCTTT
.,TRBV2,.,TRBJ2-1,14,CASSLDITRDEQFF,TGTGCCAGCAGTTTGGACATCACCCGCGATGAGCAGTTCTTC
.,TRBV7-6,.,TRBJ2-1,18,CASSFTIRGGSVYNEQFF,TGTGCCAGCAGCTTTACGATCAGGGGTGGAAGCGTATACAATGAGCAGTTCTTC
TRBD2,TRBV6-1,few,TRBJ2-1,15,CASGALAGAYNEQFF,TGTGCCAGCGGAGCTCTAGCGGGGGCCTACAATGAGCAGTTCTTC
TRBD2,TRBV6-1,.,TRBJ2-7,16,CASSPPGTSGSSEQYF,TGTGCCAGCAGCCCCCCGGGGACTAGCGGGAGTTCCGAGCAGTACTTC
TRBD1,TRBV7-9,.,TRBJ2-3,15,CASSFRQGRTDTQYF,TGTGCCAGCAGCTTTCGACAGGGGCGCACAGATACGCAGTATTTT
.,TRBV7-9,.,TRBJ2-1,17,CASRRPLGSGPADEQFF,TGTGCCAGCAGAAGACCCCTCGGGAGCGGCCCCGCGGATGAGCAGTTCTTC
.,TRBV7-2,.,TRBJ1-3,15,CASSLGPGTGNTIYF,TGTGCCAGCAGCTTAGGACCAGGGACTGGAAACACCATATATTTT
.,TRBV12-3/TRBV12-4,many,TRBJ1-1,14,CASSATGMNTEAFF,TGTGCCAGCAGTGCAACAGGGATGAACACTGAAGCTTTCTTT
.,TRBV27,.,TRBJ1-1,17,CASSLSPTGPRNTEAFF,TGTGCCAGCAGTTTATCCCCCACAGGACCGCGGAACACTGAAGCTTTCTTT
.,TRBV6-5,few,TRBJ2-1,16,CASSYSRGALRDEQFF,TGTGCCAGCAGTTACTCGAGGGGGGCCCTCAGGGATGAGCAGTTCTTC
TRBD1,TRBV15,many,TRBJ2-7,14,CATSKGQGVGEQYF,TGTGCCACCAGCAAAGGACAGGGCGTGGGCGAGCAGTACTTC
.,TRBV30,.,TRBJ2-5,14,CAWNGAILAETQYF,TGTGCCTGGAACGGGGCGATTCTGGCCGAGACCCAGTACTTC
.,TRBV7-2,few,TRBJ1-5,14,CASSLSGGKQPQHF,TGTGCCAGCAGCTTATCGGGGGGCAAACAGCCCCAGCATTTT
.,TRBV4-1,many,TRBJ1-5,15,CASSQDRGDGQPQHF,TGCGCCAGCAGCCAAGATAGAGGGGACGGGCAGCCCCAGCATTTT
.,TRBV7-9,few,TRBJ2-7,12,CASSRWGYEQYF,TGTGCCAGCAGCCGGTGGGGTTACGAGCAGTACTTC
.,TRBV30,few,TRBJ2-5,14,CALDILGRAETQYF,TGTGCCCTAGACATTCTGGGGAGAGCGGAGACCCAGTACTTC
.,TRBV11-2,.,TRBJ2-2,12,CASSRRGGELFF,TGTGCCAGCAGCCGGCGGGGCGGGGAGCTGTTTTTT
.,TRBV25-1,.,TRBJ1-6,13,CASSDRTNSPLHF,TGTGCCAGCAGTGACAGGACGAACTCACCCCTCCACTTT
.,TRBV28,.,TRBJ2-1,13,CASSLGNRGGQFF,TGTGCCAGCAGTCTCGGGAACCGAGGGGGGCAGTTCTTC
TRBD2,TRBV4-3,.,TRBJ2-1,18,CASSQDYGLAGGGDEQFF,TGCGCCAGCAGCCAAGATTATGGACTAGCGGGAGGAGGGGATGAGCAGTTCTTC
.,TRBV6-2/TRBV6-3,.,TRBJ1-5,15,CASSYRGVGNQPQHF,TGTGCCAGCAGTTACCGTGGGGTTGGGAATCAGCCCCAGCATTTT
.,TRBV7-9,.,TRBJ2-5,16,CASSSSEPGAWETQYF,TGTGCCAGCAGCTCCTCCGAACCAGGGGCTTGGGAGACCCAGTACTTC
TRBD1,TRBV11-2,.,TRBJ1-2,14,CASSYGTGGFGYTF,TGTGCCAGCAGCTATGGGACAGGGGGCTTTGGCTACACCTTC
.,TRBV7-9,few,TRBJ1-1,15,CASSSSDGGFTEAFF,TGTGCCAGCAGCTCTTCGGACGGCGGCTTCACTGAAGCTTTCTTT
.,TRBV7-9,few,TRBJ2-3,16,CASSFITTSGTDTQYF,TGTGCCAGCAGCTTCATAACGACCTCGGGCACAGATACGCAGTATTTT
TRBD2,TRBV20-1,.,TRBJ2-7,15,CSASGREGPGYEQYF,TGCAGTGCTAGTGGGCGGGAGGGGCCGGGTTACGAGCAGTACTTC
TRBD1,TRBV12-3/TRBV12-4,.,TRBJ2-1,13,CASSPGTGGEQFF,TGTGCCAGCAGTCCCGGGACAGGGGGTGAGCAGTTCTTC
TRBD1,TRBV19,few,TRBJ1-6,15,CASSILDRADSPLHF,TGTGCCAGTAGTATACTGGACAGGGCGGATTCACCCCTCCACTTT
.,TRBV2,.,TRBJ2-2,11,CATRLAGELFF,TGTGCCACTAGGTTGGCCGGGGAGCTGTTTTTT
.,TRBV7-3,.,TRBJ2-3,14,CASSLSISTDTQYF,TGTGCCAGCAGCTTATCCATAAGCACAGATACGCAGTATTTT
TRBD2,TRBV12-3/TRBV12-4,.,TRBJ2-1,15,CASSFFGSGGNEQFF,TGTGCCAGCAGTTTCTTTGGTAGCGGGGGGAATGAGCAGTTCTTC
.,TRBV10-3,few,TRBJ1-1,16,CAISERGIIMNTEAFF,TGTGCCATCAGTGAGCGTGGGATCATCATGAACACTGAAGCTTTCTTT
TRBD1,TRBV29-1,.,TRBJ1-2,11,CSVRDRDGYTF,TGCAGCGTCCGGGACAGGGATGGCTACACCTTC
.,TRBV12-3/TRBV12-4,.,TRBJ1-2,14,CASSLTGPNYGYTF,TGTGCCAGCAGTTTAACCGGACCGAACTATGGCTACACCTTC
TRBD1,TRBV14,.,TRBJ2-7,15,CASSQGPGTGYEQYF,TGTGCCAGCAGCCAAGGTCCCGGGACAGGCTACGAGCAGTACTTC
.,TRBV20-1,.,TRBJ2-1,14,CSAHRPIGGNEQFF,TGCAGTGCTCACAGACCAATTGGTGGCAATGAGCAGTTCTTC
TRBD1,TRBV4-3,.,TRBJ1-1,15,CASSQFRTGDTEAFF,TGCGCCAGCAGCCAATTCCGGACAGGGGACACTGAAGCTTTCTTT
.,TRBV7-2,.,TRBJ2-7,13,CASSFGTYHEQYF,TGTGCCAGCAGCTTCGGGACTTACCACGAGCAGTACTTC
TRBD2,TRBV5-1,few,TRBJ2-7,14,CASSFASGSNEQYF,TGCGCCAGCAGCTTTGCCAGCGGGAGTAACGAGCAGTACTTC
TRBD1,TRBV5-6,.,TRBJ1-4,14,CASSSLQGARKLFF,TGTGCCAGCAGCTCCCTCCAGGGGGCGCGGAAACTGTTTTTT
.,TRBV18,.,TRBJ2-2,15,CASSPQTGNTGELFF,TGTGCCAGCTCACCACAGACAGGGAACACCGGGGAGCTGTTTTTT
TRBD1,TRBV6-5,.,TRBJ2-5,14,CASSYGQAAETQYF,TGTGCCAGCAGCTATGGACAGGCCGCAGAGACCCAGTACTTC
.,TRBV5-1,.,TRBJ1-6,14,CASSSGEYNSPLHF,TGCGCCAGCAGCTCCGGAGAGTATAATTCACCCCTCCACTTT